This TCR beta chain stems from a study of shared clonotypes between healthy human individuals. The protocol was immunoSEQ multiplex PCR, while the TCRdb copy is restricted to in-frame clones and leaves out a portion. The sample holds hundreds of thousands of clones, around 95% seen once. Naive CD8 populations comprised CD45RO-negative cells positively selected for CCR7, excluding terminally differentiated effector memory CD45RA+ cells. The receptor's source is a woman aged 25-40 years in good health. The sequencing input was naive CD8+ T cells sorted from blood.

The CDR3 nucleotides read TGTGCCAGCAGCGTCGGGTCCGGGACTAGCGGGAGCGAGCAGTACTTC. Protein sequence: CASSVGSGTSGSEQYF. The rearrangement links TRBV13 to TRBJ2-7, with 14 bases identical to TRBD2. V dropped 5 bases and J dropped 6; count of bases not matched to a gene: 9. Germline lookup yields CDR1 PRHDT and CDR2 FYEKMQ (reference sequence). This CDR3 has 16 residues.